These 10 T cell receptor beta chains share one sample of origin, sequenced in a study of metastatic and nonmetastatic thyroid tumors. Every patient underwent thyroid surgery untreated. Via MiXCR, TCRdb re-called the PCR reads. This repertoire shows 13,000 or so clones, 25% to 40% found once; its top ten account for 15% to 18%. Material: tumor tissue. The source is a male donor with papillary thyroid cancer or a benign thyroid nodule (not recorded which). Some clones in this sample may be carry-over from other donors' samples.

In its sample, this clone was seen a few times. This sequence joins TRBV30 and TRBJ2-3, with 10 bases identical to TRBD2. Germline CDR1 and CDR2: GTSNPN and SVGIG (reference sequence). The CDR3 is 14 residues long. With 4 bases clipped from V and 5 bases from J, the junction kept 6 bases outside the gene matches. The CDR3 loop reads CAWTPLAGVDTQYF. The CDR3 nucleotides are TGTGCCTGGACGCCTCTAGCGGGAGTAGATACGCAGTATTTT.

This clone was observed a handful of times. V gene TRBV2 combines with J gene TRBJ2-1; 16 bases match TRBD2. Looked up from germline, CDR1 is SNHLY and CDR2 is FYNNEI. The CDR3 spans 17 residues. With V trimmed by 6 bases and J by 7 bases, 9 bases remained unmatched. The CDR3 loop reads CASRPGLAGGPRNEQFF. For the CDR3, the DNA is TGTGCCAGCAGACCGGGACTAGCGGGAGGGCCAAGGAATGAGCAGTTCTTC.

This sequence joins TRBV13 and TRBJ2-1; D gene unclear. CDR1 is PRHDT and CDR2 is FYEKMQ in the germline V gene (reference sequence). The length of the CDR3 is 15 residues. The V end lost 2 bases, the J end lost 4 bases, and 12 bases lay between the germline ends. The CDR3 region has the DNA TGTGCCAGCAGCTTATGGGCCAGGAGATACAATGAGCAGTTCTTC. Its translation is CASSLWARRYNEQFF.

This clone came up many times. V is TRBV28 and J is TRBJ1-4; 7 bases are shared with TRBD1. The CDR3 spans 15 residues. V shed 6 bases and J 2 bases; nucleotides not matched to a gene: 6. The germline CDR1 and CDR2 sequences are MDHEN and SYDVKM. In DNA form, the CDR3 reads TGTGCCAGCAGGGCGTCGGGACAGACTAATGAAAAACTGTTTTTT. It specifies CASRASGQTNEKLFF.

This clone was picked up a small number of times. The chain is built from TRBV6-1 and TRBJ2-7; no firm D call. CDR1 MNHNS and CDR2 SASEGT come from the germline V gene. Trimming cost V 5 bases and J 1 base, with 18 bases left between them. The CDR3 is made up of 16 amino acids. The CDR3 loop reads CASSPRFPKWSYEQYF. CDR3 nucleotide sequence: TGTGCCAGCAGTCCCCGCTTCCCTAAATGGTCCTACGAGCAGTACTTC.

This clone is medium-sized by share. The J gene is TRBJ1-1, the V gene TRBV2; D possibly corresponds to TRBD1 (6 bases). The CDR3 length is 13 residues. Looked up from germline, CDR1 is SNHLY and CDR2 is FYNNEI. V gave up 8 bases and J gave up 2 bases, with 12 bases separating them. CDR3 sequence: CASSGRGNTEAFF. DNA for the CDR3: TGTGCCAGCTCGGGCAGGGGAAACACTGAAGCTTTCTTT.

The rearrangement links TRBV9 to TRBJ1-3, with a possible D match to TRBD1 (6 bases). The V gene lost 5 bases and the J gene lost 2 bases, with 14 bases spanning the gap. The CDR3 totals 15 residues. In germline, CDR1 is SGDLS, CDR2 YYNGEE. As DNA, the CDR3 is TGTGCCAGCAGTTCCAGCCCAGGGGCTGGAAACACCATATATTTT. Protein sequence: CASSSSPGAGNTIYF.

CDR3 coding DNA: TGTGCCTGCCTCGCCCCCGGGACAACCGATTACGAGCAGTACTTC. Translating it yields CACLAPGTTDYEQYF. The chain carries TRBV6-1 and TRBJ2-7; a possible D gene is TRBD1 (6 bases). V was pared by 11 bases and J by 4 bases, with 24 bases between. The germline CDR1 and CDR2 sequences are MNHNS and SASEGT. CDR3 length equals 15 residues.

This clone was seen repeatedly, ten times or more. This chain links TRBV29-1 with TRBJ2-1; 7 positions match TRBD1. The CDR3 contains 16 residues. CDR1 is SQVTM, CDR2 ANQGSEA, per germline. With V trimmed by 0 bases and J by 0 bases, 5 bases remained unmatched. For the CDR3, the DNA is TGCAGCGTTGAAGATCCGGACAGGAACTCCTACAATGAGCAGTTCTTC. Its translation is CSVEDPDRNSYNEQFF.

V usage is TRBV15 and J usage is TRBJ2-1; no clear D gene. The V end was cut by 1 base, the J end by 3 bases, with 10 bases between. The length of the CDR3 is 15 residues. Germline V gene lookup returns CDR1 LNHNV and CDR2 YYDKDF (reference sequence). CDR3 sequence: CATSRGESYYNEQFF. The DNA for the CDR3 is TGTGCCACCAGCAGAGGGGAAAGCTACTACAATGAGCAGTTCTTC.